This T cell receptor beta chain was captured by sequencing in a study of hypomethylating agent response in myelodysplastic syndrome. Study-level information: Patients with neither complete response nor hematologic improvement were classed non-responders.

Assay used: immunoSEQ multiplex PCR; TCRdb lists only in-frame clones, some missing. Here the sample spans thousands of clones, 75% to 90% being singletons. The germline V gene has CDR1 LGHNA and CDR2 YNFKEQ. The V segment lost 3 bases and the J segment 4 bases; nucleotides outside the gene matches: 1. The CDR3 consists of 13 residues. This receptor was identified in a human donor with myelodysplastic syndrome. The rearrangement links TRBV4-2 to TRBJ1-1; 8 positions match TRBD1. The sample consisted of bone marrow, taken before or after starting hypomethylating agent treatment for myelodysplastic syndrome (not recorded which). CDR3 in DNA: TGTGCCAGCAGCCATGGACAGGGCACTGAAGCTTTCTTT. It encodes CASSHGQGTEAFF.